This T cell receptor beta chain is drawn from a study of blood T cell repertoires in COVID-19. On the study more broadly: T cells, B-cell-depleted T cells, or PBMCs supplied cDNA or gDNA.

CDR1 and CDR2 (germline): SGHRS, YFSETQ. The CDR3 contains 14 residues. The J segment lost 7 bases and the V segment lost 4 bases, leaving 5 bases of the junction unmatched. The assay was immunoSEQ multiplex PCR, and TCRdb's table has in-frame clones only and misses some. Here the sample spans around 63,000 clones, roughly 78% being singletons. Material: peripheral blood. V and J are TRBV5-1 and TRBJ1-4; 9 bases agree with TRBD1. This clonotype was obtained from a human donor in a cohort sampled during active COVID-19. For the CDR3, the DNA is TGCGCCAGCAGCCCGGGACAGGGCGGTGAAAAACTGTTTTTT. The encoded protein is CASSPGQGGEKLFF.